The 18 T cell receptor beta chains below come from one sample, sequenced in a study of T-cell reconstitution after alpha-beta-depleted transplantation in children. Preparation of the TCRbeta library used unique molecular identifiers. In TCRdb, the PCR reads were re-called with MiXCR into one record per CDR3 protein. The table lists around 580,000 distinct CDR3 sequences, roughly 23% of them singletons. The sequencing here drew on PBMCs, mostly from graft donor cells, taken 360 days after TCRalphabeta/CD19-depleted stem cell transplant. The receptors derive from a boy in the first two years of life who had a stem cell transplant for acute myeloid leukemia, so the T cells may come from the graft donor.

CDR3 in amino acids: CATSREPHRQETQYF. The CDR3, as DNA: TGTGCCACCAGCAGAGAACCCCACCGACAAGAGACCCAGTACTTC. The chain recombines TRBV15 with TRBJ2-5, with D unclear. Germline V gene sequence: CDR1 LNHNV, CDR2 YYDKDF (reference sequence). The CDR3 is made up of 15 amino acids. Trimming left V 0 bases short and J 2 bases short, with 10 bases between.

The V and J genes are TRBV20-1 and TRBJ2-7; 10 nucleotides line up with TRBD2. The CDR3 is made up of 13 amino acids. J gave up 4 bases and V 5 bases, and 5 bases lay outside the gene matches. Germline V lookup: CDR1 DFQATT, CDR2 SNEGSKA (reference sequence). CDR3 region: CSAQRGGVYEQYV. As DNA, the CDR3 is TGCAGTGCTCAGCGGGGGGGCGTATACGAGCAGTACGTC.

This clonotype was seen many times. The J gene is TRBJ2-5, the V gene TRBV20-1; a possible D gene is TRBD1 (5 bases). From germline, CDR1 is DFQATT and CDR2 SNEGSKA (reference sequence). Trimming shortened V by 5 bases and J by 1 base, and 14 bases separated the two germline ends. CDR3 length equals 14 residues. The CDR3 DNA follows: TGCAGTGCTTCTCAGGGTGACCTCCAAGAGACCCAGTACTTC. This sequence encodes CSASQGDLQETQYF.

This rearrangement joins TRBV6-1 to TRBJ2-1, with 11 bases fitting TRBD2. V was clipped by 6 bases and J by 2 bases; unmatched bases: 9. Germline values: CDR1 MNHNS, CDR2 SASEGT. The CDR3 has 17 residues. DNA for the CDR3: TGTGCCAGCAGGCTAAATGGGGGACTAGCGGCCTACAATGAGCAGTTCTTC. Translated: CASRLNGGLAAYNEQFF.

This clonotype was recorded many times. V usage is TRBV28 and J usage is TRBJ1-4; 10 bases map to TRBD1. Unmatched junction bases numbered 11, after V lost 3 bases and J lost 10 bases. The germline CDR1 and CDR2 sequences are MDHEN and SYDVKM. The CDR3 length is 16 residues. The CDR3 DNA follows: TGTGCCAGCAGTTTGCCAAGGACAGGGGGAAGGGGAAAACTGTTTTTT. Amino acids: CASSLPRTGGRGKLFF.

In this sample, this clonotype turned up a few times. The chain links TRBV10-2 to TRBJ2-1; 11 bases fit TRBD2. This CDR3 has 14 residues. V gave up 3 bases and J gave up 8 bases; unmatched junction bases: 3. Germline V CDR1 and CDR2: WSHSY, SAAADI. The CDR3 DNA sequence: TGCGCCAGCAGTGATCTAGCGGGGGGAGATGAGCAGTTCTTC. It is translated as CASSDLAGGDEQFF.

The chain joins TRBV27 to TRBJ1-1; 10 bases fit TRBD1. This CDR3 contains 14 residues. The trim removed 1 base at V and 7 bases at J, leaving 3 bases unmatched. Germline V gene lookup returns CDR1 MNHEY and CDR2 SMNVEV (reference sequence). CDR3 protein: CASSLWDRGGEAFF. The DNA for the CDR3 is TGTGCCAGCAGTTTATGGGACAGGGGAGGTGAAGCTTTCTTT.

The gene calls are TRBV20-1 and TRBJ2-7; 7 bases align to TRBD1. After removal of 2 bases from V and 4 bases from J, the junction contained 11 bases not matched to a gene. The CDR3 loop spans 15 amino acids. Looked up from germline, CDR1 is DFQATT and CDR2 is SNEGSKA (reference sequence). The CDR3 sequence: CSARSTGSSGYEQYF. DNA of the CDR3: TGCAGTGCTAGATCGACAGGGTCCTCTGGGTACGAGCAGTACTTC.

This clonotype was counted many times. This chain uses TRBV7-6 with TRBJ2-3; weak D call: TRBD2 (7 bases). CDR3 length: 15 residues. The V and J ends lost 5 bases and 0 bases respectively, with 12 bases between them. Germline CDR1 SGHVS, CDR2 FNYEAQ. CDR3 protein: CASSPGGPSTDTQYF. For the CDR3, the DNA is TGTGCCAGCAGCCCCGGGGGGCCTAGCACAGATACGCAGTATTTT. The variable domain in full, completed from reference TRBV7-6 and TRBJ2-3, reads GAGVSQSPRYKVTKRGQDVALRCDPISGHVSLYWYRQALGQGPEFLTYFNYEAQQDKSGLPNDRFSAERPEGSISTLTIQRTEQRDSAMYRCASSPGGPSTDTQYFGPGTRLTVL.

The CDR3: CSARGRGSYEQYV. In DNA form, the CDR3 reads TGCAGTGCTAGAGGACGGGGGTCCTACGAGCAGTACGTC. This chain joins TRBV20-1 and TRBJ2-7; D perhaps matches TRBD2 (6 bases). Germline V gene data show CDR1 as DFQATT and CDR2 as SNEGSKA (reference sequence). Trimming removed 1 base from V and 1 base from J, with 8 bases in between. The CDR3 has 13 amino acids.

This chain joins TRBV6-6 and TRBJ2-1; D not resolved. The germline V gene encodes CDR1 MNHNY and CDR2 SVGAGI (reference sequence). The CDR3 length is 13 residues. V was clipped by 5 bases and J by 8 bases, with 13 bases between them. CDR3 residues: CASSLSWYHEQFF. The CDR3 nucleotides are TGTGCCAGCAGTCTATCCTGGTACCATGAGCAGTTCTTC.

This chain connects TRBV20-1 to TRBJ1-4, with D hard to call. The CDR3 consists of 13 residues. Trimming cost V 3 bases and J 3 bases, with 8 bases left between them. Germline CDR1 reads DFQATT; CDR2 reads SNEGSKA (reference sequence). The CDR3 reads CSASRHSNEKLFF. DNA of the CDR3: TGCAGTGCTAGTAGGCACTCTAATGAAAAACTGTTTTTT.

The sample holds many counts of this clonotype. This sequence joins TRBV6-1 and TRBJ2-1; perhaps TRBD1 as D (6 bases). The CDR3 is made up of 14 amino acids. V lost 6 bases and J lost 14, with 23 bases in between. CDR1 and CDR2 (germline): MNHNS, SASEGT. CDR3 in amino acids: CASRRGTSKGFEFF. The CDR3 nucleotides are TGTGCCAGCAGACGTGGGACATCGAAGGGTTTCGAGTTCTTC.

In its sample, this clonotype was seen many times. This chain uses TRBV20-1 with TRBJ2-5; D is unresolved. With 8 bases removed from V and 4 bases from J, the gap between germline ends came to 11 bases. The germline CDR1 and CDR2 sequences are DFQATT and SNEGSKA (reference sequence). This CDR3 is built from 11 residues. The CDR3 DNA is TGCAGTTATGCGTCTAGAGAGACCCAGTACTTC. This encodes CSYASRETQYF.

Many counts were recorded for this clonotype. The V and J genes are TRBV27 and TRBJ2-6; D is undetermined. V lost 6 bases, J lost 2 bases, and 5 bases lay in between. The CDR3 extends over 13 amino acids. Germline V gives CDR1 MNHEY, CDR2 SMNVEV (reference sequence). The CDR3 DNA follows: TGTGCCAGCAGAGCAGCTGGGGCCAACGTCCTGACTTTC. Translation gives CASRAAGANVLTF. The full variable domain, its missing parts supplied by reference TRBV27 and TRBJ2-6, is EAQVTQNPRYLITVTGKKLTVTCSQNMNHEYMSWYRQDPGLGLRQIYYSMNVEVTDKGDVPEGYKVSRKEKRNFPLILESPSPNQTSLYFCASRAAGANVLTFGAGSRLTVL.

The CDR3 DNA reads TGTGCCAGCAGGGACGGACTATACCGGAATGAGCAGTTCTTC. Translation gives CASRDGLYRNEQFF. V and J are TRBV5-6 and TRBJ2-1; D possibly corresponds to TRBD2 (6 bases). V was trimmed by 5 bases and J by 7 bases, leaving 16 bases between them. The CDR3 contains 14 residues. Germline lookup yields CDR1 SGHDT and CDR2 YYEEEE.

This clonotype has at least ten counts. The chain recombines TRBV7-2 with TRBJ2-3; D may be TRBD1 (5 bases). Germline CDR1 reads SGHTA; CDR2 reads FQGNSA. Trimming stripped 2 bases from V and 4 bases from J, with 13 bases between. This CDR3 has 15 amino acids. In nucleotides, the CDR3 is TGTGCCAGCAGCTTATTGCCGGACACATCAGATACGCAGTATTTT. Its protein is CASSLLPDTSDTQYF.

V and J are TRBV20-1 and TRBJ2-7; weak D call: TRBD1 (6 bases). Between the trimmed V and J ends, which lost 2 bases and 4 bases, there was a span of 18 bases. The CDR3 runs to 15 residues. Germline-derived CDR1 and CDR2 are DFQATT and SNEGSKA (reference sequence). The CDR3 nucleotides are TGCAGTGCTAGAAATACAGGGTGGAGTTTGTACGAGCAGTACTTC. It specifies CSARNTGWSLYEQYF.